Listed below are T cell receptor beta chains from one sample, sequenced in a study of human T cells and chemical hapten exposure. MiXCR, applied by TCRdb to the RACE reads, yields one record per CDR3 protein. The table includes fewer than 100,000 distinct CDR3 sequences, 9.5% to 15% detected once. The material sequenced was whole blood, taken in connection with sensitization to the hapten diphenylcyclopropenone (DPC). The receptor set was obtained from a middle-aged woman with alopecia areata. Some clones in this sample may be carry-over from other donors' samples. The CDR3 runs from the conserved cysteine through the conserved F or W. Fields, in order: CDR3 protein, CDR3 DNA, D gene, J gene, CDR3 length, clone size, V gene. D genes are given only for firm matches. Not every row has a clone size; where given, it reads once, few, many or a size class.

CASSPSDTRQETQYF TGTGCCAGCTCACCATCGGACACCAGACAAGAGACCCAGTACTTC - TRBJ2-5 15 few TRBV18
CASRRARDQETQYF TGTGCCAGCAGACGTGCCCGGGACCAAGAGACCCAGTACTTC - TRBJ2-5 14 - TRBV7-9
CASNFMGKPYEQYF TGTGCCAGCAACTTCATGGGGAAACCCTACGAGCAGTACTTC - TRBJ2-7 14 few TRBV5-6
CASSLQTGVNTGELFF TGTGCCAGCAGCTTACAGACAGGGGTTAACACCGGGGAGCTGTTTTTT TRBD1 TRBJ2-2 16 - TRBV7-6
CASSQEGNQPQHF TGTGCCAGCAGCCAGGAGGGAAATCAGCCCCAGCATTTT - TRBJ1-5 13 many TRBV9
CASSHPVGQVEQFF TGCGCCAGCAGCCACCCAGTCGGGCAGGTTGAGCAGTTCTTC - TRBJ2-1 14 few TRBV4-1
CASTGVTAGVEAFF TGTGCCAGCACTGGGGTGACAGCGGGAGTTGAAGCTTTCTTT - TRBJ1-1 14 few TRBV28
CASSLWATQETQYF TGTGCCAGCAGTTTATGGGCAACCCAAGAGACCCAGTACTTC - TRBJ2-5 14 - TRBV12-3/TRBV12-4
CASSPHIGGYTF TGTGCCAGCAGTCCTCATATCGGTGGCTACACCTTC - TRBJ1-2 12 - TRBV6-2/TRBV6-3
CASSATSGRYEQFF TGTGCCAGCAGCGCCACTAGCGGGAGATATGAGCAGTTCTTC TRBD2 TRBJ2-1 14 few TRBV9
CAIMGEGNTEAFF TGTGCCATCATGGGGGAGGGGAACACTGAAGCTTTCTTT - TRBJ1-1 13 few TRBV10-3
CSATEQVNTEAFF TGCAGTGCCACAGAACAGGTGAACACTGAAGCTTTCTTT - TRBJ1-1 13 many TRBV20-1
CASGAGAYTGELFF TGTGCCAGTGGAGCGGGAGCGTATACCGGGGAGCTGTTTTTT TRBD2 TRBJ2-2 14 - TRBV11-2
CASRTSFADTQYF TGTGCCAGCAGGACTAGTTTCGCAGATACGCAGTATTTT - TRBJ2-3 13 - TRBV6-5
CASSEVNSGNTGELFF TGTGCCAGCAGTGAAGTTAATAGCGGGAACACCGGGGAGCTGTTTTTT - TRBJ2-2 16 few TRBV6-1
CASSPRQGVNTEAFF TGTGCCAGCTCACCACGACAGGGGGTTAACACTGAAGCTTTCTTT TRBD1 TRBJ1-1 15 many TRBV18
CASSVDGDTEAFF TGTGCCAGCAGCGTAGATGGGGACACTGAAGCTTTCTTT - TRBJ1-1 13 - TRBV9
CASRPTGGYGYTF TGTGCCAGCAGACCGACAGGGGGCTATGGCTACACCTTC TRBD1 TRBJ1-2 13 - TRBV12-3/TRBV12-4
CASSPQGWGTEAFF TGTGCCAGCAGTCCACAGGGTTGGGGCACTGAAGCTTTCTTT - TRBJ1-1 14 - TRBV3-1
CSVGQGNQPQHF TGCAGCGTTGGACAGGGTAATCAGCCCCAGCATTTT TRBD1 TRBJ1-5 12 medium-sized TRBV29-1
CASSFSASVNEQFF TGTGCCAGCAGCTTCTCGGCGAGCGTGAATGAGCAGTTCTTC - TRBJ2-1 14 - TRBV7-2
CSVEDKRVAWAFF TGCAGCGTTGAAGATAAGCGGGTAGCTTGGGCTTTCTTT - TRBJ1-1 13 many TRBV29-1
CASSFETSGLFF TGTGCCAGCAGCTTTGAGACTAGCGGCCTGTTTTTT TRBD2 TRBJ2-2 12 few TRBV5-6
CASSPTDGSYNEQFF TGTGCCAGTAGTCCAACAGACGGGTCCTACAATGAGCAGTTCTTC - TRBJ2-1 15 - TRBV19
CSVAQGNQPQHF TGCAGCGTTGCTCAGGGGAATCAGCCCCAGCATTTT - TRBJ1-5 12 few TRBV29-1
CSATPGGDNYEQYF TGCAGTGCCACCCCTGGGGGGGATAACTACGAGCAGTACTTC TRBD2 TRBJ2-7 14 many TRBV20-1
CSAPRDRGDFPYF TGCAGTGCCCCCCGAGACAGGGGGGATTTCCCGTACTTC TRBD1 TRBJ2-4 13 - TRBV20-1
CSVAVEGSNSPLHF TGCAGCGTTGCCGTTGAGGGGAGTAATTCACCCCTCCACTTT - TRBJ1-6 14 - TRBV29-1
CASSPALTENTEAFF TGTGCCAGCTCACCGGCCTTGACTGAGAACACTGAAGCTTTCTTT - TRBJ1-1 15 few TRBV18
CASSPSPRGSGKNIQYF TGTGCCAGCTCACCATCCCCCCGGGGGTCGGGCAAAAACATTCAGTACTTC - TRBJ2-4 17 few TRBV18
CASSVLAFPTDTQYF TGTGCCAGCAGCGTGCTAGCGTTTCCCACAGATACGCAGTATTTT - TRBJ2-3 15 many TRBV9
CASSLEYRYEQYF TGCGCCAGCAGCCTCGAATATCGCTACGAGCAGTACTTC - TRBJ2-7 13 few TRBV4-1
CASSPSRNTGELFF TGTGCCAGCTCACCGAGTCGCAACACCGGGGAGCTGTTTTTT - TRBJ2-2 14 few TRBV18
CASSWTGRHEQYF TGTGCCAGCAGTTGGACAGGGAGACACGAGCAGTACTTC TRBD1 TRBJ2-7 13 few TRBV28
CASSLSGTGSYNEQFF TGTGCCAGCAGCTTATCGGGGACAGGGTCGTACAATGAGCAGTTCTTC TRBD1 TRBJ2-1 16 - TRBV7-2
CASSFQGDYEQYF TGTGCCAGCAGTTTCCAGGGGGACTACGAGCAGTACTTC TRBD1 TRBJ2-7 13 - TRBV28
CSVDTAGDEQYF TGCAGCGTTGATACCGCAGGGGACGAGCAGTACTTC - TRBJ2-7 12 many TRBV29-1
CASTANYGYTF TGTGCCAGCACAGCAAACTATGGCTACACCTTC - TRBJ1-2 11 - TRBV28
CASSYNSVYEQYF TGTGCCAGCAGTTACAACAGTGTTTACGAGCAGTACTTC - TRBJ2-7 13 few TRBV6-2/TRBV6-3
CASSVAADTQYF TGTGCCAGCAGCGTAGCGGCAGATACGCAGTATTTT - TRBJ2-3 12 - TRBV9
CASSLAGVSSYEQYF TGTGCCAGCAGCCTAGCGGGAGTGAGCTCCTACGAGCAGTACTTC TRBD2 TRBJ2-7 15 - TRBV9
CASSSGTGDGYTF TGTGCCAGCAGCTCCGGGACAGGTGACGGCTACACCTTC TRBD1 TRBJ1-2 13 - TRBV13
CASSPLTSGTAYEQYF TGTGCCAGCAGCCCTTTGACTAGCGGGACCGCGTACGAGCAGTACTTC TRBD2 TRBJ2-7 16 - TRBV6-2/TRBV6-3
CASRDRSVNEKLFF TGTGCCAGTCGTGACAGGTCGGTGAATGAAAAACTGTTTTTT - TRBJ1-4 14 many TRBV19
CASSYSGSRAGTFRIQRAEAFF TGTGCCAGCAGTTACTCCGGTTCCCGGGCAGGGACTTTTCGTATCCAGAGGGCTGAAGCTTTCTTT - TRBJ1-1 22 many TRBV6-6
CASSPEREQFF TGTGCCAGCTCACCAGAGCGGGAGCAGTTCTTC - TRBJ2-1 11 many TRBV18
CASAGTAATNEKLFF TGTGCCAGCGCAGGGACGGCTGCAACTAATGAAAAACTGTTTTTT - TRBJ1-4 15 - TRBV28
CSVEGTGDYGYTF TGCAGCGTTGAAGGGACAGGGGACTATGGCTACACCTTC TRBD1 TRBJ1-2 13 - TRBV29-1
CASQRTSDEQFF TGCGCCAGCCAGAGGACCAGCGATGAGCAGTTCTTC - TRBJ2-1 12 - TRBV5-1
CASSLGQGSYNEQFF TGTGCCAGCAGCCTGGGACAGGGCTCCTACAATGAGCAGTTCTTC TRBD1 TRBJ2-1 15 - TRBV12-3/TRBV12-4
CASSFSIEQYF TGTGCCAGCAGTTTTTCTATCGAGCAGTACTTC - TRBJ2-7 11 - TRBV28
CASSLARREKLFF TGTGCCAGCAGCTTAGCGCGTAGGGAAAAACTGTTTTTT - TRBJ1-4 13 few TRBV7-2
CSAPMGTGGTEQYF TGCAGTGCTCCTATGGGTACAGGGGGCACCGAGCAGTACTTC TRBD1 TRBJ2-7 14 - TRBV20-1
CASSSIGGFQETQYF TGTGCCAGCAGTTCAATCGGGGGGTTCCAAGAGACCCAGTACTTC TRBD2 TRBJ2-5 15 once TRBV12-3/TRBV12-4
CASSLSGRADNEQFF TGCGCCAGCAGCTTGAGCGGGAGGGCCGACAATGAGCAGTTCTTC TRBD2 TRBJ2-1 15 - TRBV5-1
CSVGTGAF - - TRBJ2-7 8 few TRBV29-1